One and the same sample provided the 27 T cell receptor beta chains below, sequenced in a study of OX40 agonist ivuxolimab in advanced cancers. Sequencing used immunoSEQ multiplex PCR; TCRdb keeps in-frame clones, though not all of them. The top ten clones hold around 15% of a sample with some 28,000 clones, over 60% of them seen once. The input for sequencing was CD4+ or CD8+ T cells sorted from blood, taken in a trial of the OX40 agonist ivuxolimab. These receptors all stem from an adult with an advanced solid tumor such as melanoma, head and neck, liver or kidney cancer.

The rearrangement uses TRBV6-6 and TRBJ1-6, with TRBD1 matching over 9 bases. The CDR3 loop spans 16 amino acids. Germline V gene data show CDR1 as MNHNY and CDR2 as SVGAGI (reference sequence). V shed 7 bases and J 14 bases; nucleotides not matched to a gene: 18. The CDR3 region has the DNA TGTGCCAGCACCGCCCTGGGACAGGGTTCCGGTCGTACCCTCCACTTT. Translating gives CASTALGQGSGRTLHF.

The chain carries TRBV5-1 and TRBJ1-2, with D perhaps TRBD1 (5 bases). V lost 0 bases, J lost 8 bases, and 8 bases lay in between. The CDR3 loop spans 12 amino acids. Germline CDR1 SGHRS, CDR2 YFSETQ. The CDR3 coding sequence is TGCGCCAGCAGCTTGGCAGGGATGGGCTACACCTTC. Protein sequence: CASSLAGMGYTF.

This clone came up a few times. The genes are TRBV19 and TRBJ1-6; the D gene is possibly TRBD1 (5 bases). Trimming left V 10 bases short and J 1 base short, with 14 bases between. Germline CDR1 LNHDA, CDR2 SQIVND (reference sequence). The CDR3 sequence is 15 residues long. Here the CDR3 DNA reads TGTGCCACCACTACAGGAGGATCCTATAATTCACCCCTCCACTTT. It codes for CATTTGGSYNSPLHF. Variable domain in full (rest from reference TRBV19 and TRBJ1-6): DGGITQSPKYLFRKEGQNVTLSCEQNLNHDAMYWYRQDPGQGLRLIYYSQIVNDFQKGDIAEGYSVSREKKESFPLTVTSAQKNPTAFYLCATTTGGSYNSPLHFGNGTRLTVT.

The rearrangement links TRBV30 to TRBJ2-6; D is possibly TRBD1 (6 bases). CDR1 and CDR2 (germline): GTSNPN, SVGIG (reference sequence). This CDR3 contains 16 residues. With 1 base removed from V and 3 bases from J, the gap between germline ends came to 13 bases. The CDR3 bases are TGTGCCTGGAGTGGTGGGGGCAAAGGTGGGGCCAACGTCCTGACTTTC. Translating it yields CAWSGGGKGGANVLTF. The full variable domain, with the rest looked up from reference TRBV30 and TRBJ2-6, is SQTIHQWPATLVQPVGSPLSLECTVEGTSNPNLYWYRQAAGRGLQLLFYSVGIGQISSEVPQNLSASRPQDRQFILSSKKLLLSDSGFYLCAWSGGGKGGANVLTFGAGSRLTVL.

The V and J genes are TRBV27 and TRBJ2-7, with 9 positions matching TRBD1. This CDR3 contains 14 residues. Germline CDR1 reads MNHEY; CDR2 reads SMNVEV (reference sequence). J was trimmed by 4 bases and V by 5 bases; bases with no gene match: 6. The DNA for the CDR3 is TGTGCCAGCAGTGCCGGGACAGGGCTGTACGAGCAGTACTTC. This encodes CASSAGTGLYEQYF.

This chain connects TRBV2 to TRBJ2-2; D call uncertain. This CDR3 comprises 17 residues. With 4 bases removed from V and 1 base from J, the gap between germline ends came to 16 bases. The germline gives CDR1 SNHLY, CDR2 FYNNEI. The CDR3 region has the DNA TGTGCCAGCAGTGCGATCGGCACAGAGCTGAACACCGGGGAGCTGTTTTTT. It encodes CASSAIGTELNTGELFF.

CDR3 nucleotide sequence: TGTGCCAGCAGTTACTCTGCGGGGCCCAAAAACATTCAGTACTTC. The encoded protein is CASSYSAGPKNIQYF. The rearrangement uses TRBV6-5 and TRBJ2-4, with a weak D call TRBD2 (6 bases). The V and J ends lost 0 bases and 2 bases respectively, with 8 bases between them. Germline V gives CDR1 MNHEY, CDR2 SVGAGI. The CDR3 spans 15 residues.

The rearrangement uses TRBV7-6 and TRBJ2-3; D remains ambiguous. CDR1 SGHVS and CDR2 FNYEAQ come from the germline V gene. Trimming cost V 3 bases and J 1 base, with 14 bases left between them. The CDR3 runs to 16 residues. CDR3 bases: TGTGCCAGCAGCTTGTACAGCTCGATTGGCACAGATACGCAGTATTTT. It is translated as CASSLYSSIGTDTQYF.

The chain uses TRBV9 and TRBJ2-7; weak D call: TRBD2 (6 bases). The V end was cut by 0 bases, the J end by 3 bases, with 13 bases between. The CDR3 loop spans 15 amino acids. Per germline, CDR1 SGDLS and CDR2 YYNGEE. CDR3 coding DNA: TGTGCCAGCAGCGTAGCGTCAGAGGGACTCTACGAGCAGTACTTC. Its translation is CASSVASEGLYEQYF.

The chain has TRBV11-3 and TRBJ2-1; the match to TRBD2 covers 10 bases. J was trimmed by 9 bases and V by 5 bases; bases with no gene match: 7. Germline CDR1 is SGHNT and CDR2 is YENEEA. The CDR3 covers 14 residues. The CDR3 loop reads CASSPSGGAFEQFF. CDR3 DNA: TGTGCCAGCAGCCCGAGCGGGGGGGCTTTTGAGCAGTTCTTC.

The rearrangement uses TRBV18 and TRBJ1-2; D is possibly TRBD1 (6 bases). The germline V gene encodes CDR1 KGHSH and CDR2 LQKENI. V lost 6 bases and J 4 bases, leaving 15 bases between the germline ends. The CDR3 totals 14 residues. DNA of the CDR3: TGTGCCAGCTCCCAGGGGTTCTGGGGCTATGGCTACACCTTC. Translated: CASSQGFWGYGYTF.

In this sample, this clone turned up once. The chain employs TRBV4-1 and TRBJ2-2, with unresolved D. The CDR3 length is 16 residues. Per germline, CDR1 MGHRA and CDR2 YSYEKL. Trimming cost V 2 bases and J 0 bases, with 10 bases left between them. This chain's CDR3 is CASSQHLSPNTGELFF. CDR3 nucleotide sequence: TGCGCCAGCAGCCAACACCTTTCCCCGAACACCGGGGAGCTGTTTTTT.

This chain links TRBV5-1 with TRBJ1-1, with D unclear. V was pared by 4 bases and J by 6 bases, with 10 bases between. CDR3 length: 12 amino acids. CDR1 and CDR2 (germline): SGHRS, YFSETQ. This CDR3 reads CASSPGSPEAFF. The CDR3 nucleotides read TGCGCCAGCAGCCCCGGATCACCTGAAGCTTTCTTT.

This clone has only one observation. The CDR3 nucleotides are TGTGCCAGCGGGACAGGGGTGAACACCGGGGAGCTGTTTTTT. Amino acid sequence: CASGTGVNTGELFF. The chain recombines TRBV11-3 with TRBJ2-2; 10 nucleotides match TRBD1. The germline V gene has CDR1 SGHNT and CDR2 YENEEA. CDR3 length: 14 residues. Unmatched junction bases numbered 1, after V lost 8 bases and J lost 1 base. Using reference TRBV11-3 and TRBJ2-2 for the parts outside the CDR3, the full variable domain is EAGVVQSPRYKIIEKKQPVAFWCNPISGHNTLYWYLQNLGQGPELLIRYENEEAVDDSQLPKDRFSAERLKGVDSTLKIQPAELGDSAVYLCASGTGVNTGELFFGEGSRLTVL.

J is TRBJ1-1 and V is TRBV18, with TRBD1 matching 10 bases. J lost 1 base, V lost 5 bases, and 4 bases had no gene match. CDR3 length: 15 amino acids. Germline V gene data show CDR1 as KGHSH and CDR2 as LQKENI. CDR3 sequence: CASSGQGVTNTEAFF. For the CDR3, the DNA is TGTGCCAGCTCAGGACAGGGGGTGACGAACACTGAAGCTTTCTTT.

This chain joins TRBV6-5 and TRBJ2-7, with D perhaps TRBD1 (5 bases). Deletions cut 0 bases from V and 4 bases from J, with 16 bases between. This CDR3 comprises 16 residues. From germline, CDR1 is MNHEY and CDR2 SVGAGI. The CDR3 nucleotides read TGTGCCAGCAGTTACTCAGATCGGACACTTACTTACGAGCAGTACTTC. As protein: CASSYSDRTLTYEQYF.

This chain connects TRBV2 to TRBJ1-6; TRBD1 agrees at 7 bases. The CDR3 has 15 amino acids. With 6 bases clipped from V and 0 bases from J, the junction kept 2 bases outside the gene matches. Germline CDR1 reads SNHLY; CDR2 reads FYNNEI. The CDR3, as DNA: TGTGCCAGCAGGGGACAGAGCTCCTATAATTCACCCCTCCACTTT. Translating it yields CASRGQSSYNSPLHF. The whole variable domain, filled in from reference TRBV2 and TRBJ1-6, reads EPEVTQTPSHQVTQMGQEVILRCVPISNHLYFYWYRQILGQKVEFLVSFYNNEISEKSEIFDDQFSVERPDGSNFTLKIRSTKLEDSAMYFCASRGQSSYNSPLHFGNGTRLTVT.

For the CDR3, the DNA is TGTGCCAGCAGTCCTACTAGCGGGAGGCGGTACCAAGAGACCCAGTACTTC. Protein sequence: CASSPTSGRRYQETQYF. The chain has TRBV7-6 and TRBJ2-5, with 12 nucleotides matching TRBD2. The CDR3 sequence is 17 residues long. Germline-derived CDR1 and CDR2 are SGHVS and FNYEAQ. Trimming removed 6 bases from V and 0 bases from J; junction bases left unmatched: 8.

The rearrangement joins TRBV5-1 to TRBJ1-5, with D perhaps TRBD1 (6 bases). CDR3 length: 16 amino acids. The germline gives CDR1 SGHRS, CDR2 YFSETQ. V was cut by 5 bases and J by 5 bases, with 20 bases left in between. The CDR3 reads CASSPGLQGGYQPQHF. The CDR3, as DNA: TGCGCCAGCAGTCCCGGATTACAGGGTGGCTATCAGCCCCAGCATTTT.

This rearrangement joins TRBV11-1 to TRBJ2-7; no definite D call. This CDR3 contains 14 residues. The germline CDR1 and CDR2 sequences are SGHAT and FQDESV (reference sequence). V was cut by 3 bases and J by 3 bases, with 12 bases left in between. The CDR3 protein is CASSFKLGGYEQYF. The CDR3 DNA is TGTGCCAGCAGCTTTAAGCTTGGTGGCTACGAGCAGTACTTC. Full variable domain (remainder filled in from reference TRBV11-1 and TRBJ2-7): EAEVAQSPRYKITEKSQAVAFWCDPISGHATLYWYRQILGQGPELLVQFQDESVVDDSQLPKDRFSAERLKGVDSTLKIQPAELGDSAMYLCASSFKLGGYEQYFGPGTRLTVT.

The chain links TRBV4-1 to TRBJ1-4; 8 nucleotides agree with TRBD1. The CDR3 covers 19 residues. Germline CDR1 is MGHRA and CDR2 is YSYEKL. V shed 1 base and J 0 bases; nucleotides not matched to a gene: 10. The CDR3 is CASSQGVTGDISTNEKLFF. DNA of the CDR3: TGCGCCAGCAGCCAAGGAGTGACAGGGGACATTTCAACTAATGAAAAACTGTTTTTT.

This chain connects TRBV7-9 to TRBJ1-1, with TRBD1 matching over 7 bases. Per germline, CDR1 SEHNR and CDR2 FQNEAQ (reference sequence). This CDR3 region has 15 residues. With 5 bases clipped from V and 3 bases from J, the junction kept 9 bases outside the gene matches. DNA of the CDR3: TGTGCCAGCAGCAAGGAACAGGGGACGGACACTGAAGCTTTCTTT. Translated, it gives CASSKEQGTDTEAFF. The whole variable domain, filled in from reference TRBV7-9 and TRBJ1-1, reads DTGVSQNPRHKITKRGQNVTFRCDPISEHNRLYWYRQTLGQGPEFLTYFQNEAQLEKSRLLSDRFSAERPKGSFSTLEIQRTEQGDSAMYLCASSKEQGTDTEAFFGQGTRLTVV.

The chain has TRBV19 and TRBJ2-7, with 7 bases lining up with TRBD1. This CDR3 comprises 15 residues. With V trimmed by 4 bases and J by 3 bases, 9 bases remained unmatched. Germline values: CDR1 LNHDA, CDR2 SQIVND (reference sequence). The CDR3 bases are TGTGCCAGTAGTAAGACAGGGAGAAAGATCTACGAGCAGTACTTC. Translating it yields CASSKTGRKIYEQYF.

The chain combines TRBV27 with TRBJ1-2; D gene unclear. The V end lost 3 bases, the J end lost 3 bases, and 11 bases lay between the germline ends. Germline V gene lookup returns CDR1 MNHEY and CDR2 SMNVEV (reference sequence). The CDR3 contains 14 residues. DNA of the CDR3: TGTGCCAGCAGTTTCTGGGCCGGCGACTATGGCTACACCTTC. The encoded protein is CASSFWAGDYGYTF.

The CDR3 spells CASSAPGTSYEQYF. CDR3 DNA sequence: TGTGCCAGCAGCGCCCCCGGGACCTCCTACGAGCAGTACTTC. This chain uses TRBV9 with TRBJ2-7; D might be TRBD1 or TRBD2, each matching 5 bases. The CDR3 is made up of 14 amino acids. Germline CDR1 is SGDLS and CDR2 is YYNGEE. V was pared by 3 bases and J by 0 bases, with 10 bases between.

The table lists this clone with a few counts. The rearrangement uses TRBV5-6 and TRBJ1-4; possibly TRBD1 for D (5 bases). The CDR3 has 15 amino acids. Trimming took 3 bases from V and 1 from J, leaving 10 bases between them. Germline CDR1 reads SGHDT; CDR2 reads YYEEEE. The CDR3 loop is CASSSVGVTNEKLFF. The CDR3 DNA sequence: TGTGCCAGCAGCTCGGTAGGGGTAACTAATGAAAAACTGTTTTTT.

The V gene is TRBV10-3, the J gene TRBJ2-7; TRBD1 agrees at 8 bases. The V segment lost 6 bases and the J segment 12 bases; nucleotides outside the gene matches: 13. CDR3 length: 13 residues. Germline V gene sequence: CDR1 ENHRY, CDR2 SYGVKD. CDR3 protein: CAIRDRVFEGSYF. The CDR3 DNA reads TGTGCCATCAGGGACAGGGTATTTGAGGGTTCGTACTTC.